The 27 T cell receptor beta chains below all came from one sample that was sequenced in a study of blood T cells in healthy people across ages. Primers used in a second PCR of roughly 7 to 12 cycles were a sample-barcoded 5' primer and a J-beta primer mix. TCRdb called the 5' RACE reads again in MiXCR, with one record for every CDR3 protein. Among roughly 1,100,000 distinct CDR3 sequences, approximately 25% were seen once, and the ten largest hold approximately 0.71%. The same sample was also studied in work on T cells of mothers and their children.

The sequenced sample consisted of blood. The receptor set was obtained from a girl aged 2 to 10 in good health.

The rearrangement links TRBV28 to TRBJ2-1, with TRBD2 matching over 9 bases. CDR3 length: 14 residues. Germline loops: CDR1 MDHEN, CDR2 SYDVKM. V lost 5 bases, J lost 7 bases, and 6 bases stayed unmatched. CDR3 region: CASSSIAGVNEQFF. CDR3 nucleotides: TGTGCCAGCAGTAGCATAGCGGGGGTGAATGAGCAGTTCTTC.

This clonotype was seen only a few times. The chain has TRBV29-1 and TRBJ2-6; D is unclear. With 6 bases removed from V and 4 bases from J, the gap between germline ends came to 7 bases. The CDR3 contains 12 residues. The germline gives CDR1 SQVTM, CDR2 ANQGSEA. DNA of the CDR3: TGCAGCGTGGTGGCCGGGGCCAACGTCCTGACTTTC. Encoded protein: CSVVAGANVLTF.

V gene TRBV6-6 combines with J gene TRBJ2-7, with no clear D. Germline CDR1 reads MNHNY; CDR2 reads SVGAGI (reference sequence). The CDR3 loop spans 13 amino acids. Deletions cut 2 bases from V and 3 bases from J, with 8 bases between. This CDR3 reads CASSYDNYYEQYF. The CDR3 DNA is TGTGCCAGCAGTTACGACAACTACTACGAGCAGTACTTC.

The rearrangement links TRBV7-6 to TRBJ1-1, with 7 bases aligning to TRBD1. Germline lookup yields CDR1 SGHVS and CDR2 FNYEAQ. The J segment lost 5 bases and the V segment lost 2 bases, leaving 8 bases of the junction unmatched. The CDR3 has 15 residues. This CDR3 is CASSLLTGMGTEAFF. CDR3 bases: TGTGCCAGCAGCTTACTGACAGGGATGGGGACTGAAGCTTTCTTT.

The table lists this clonotype with a few counts. The junction and the germline gene differ at one end; a read error may be behind it. The chain is built from TRBV18 and TRBJ2-7, with D tentatively TRBD1 (5 bases). The CDR3 loop spans 14 amino acids. The germline V gene encodes CDR1 KGHSH and CDR2 LQKENI. CDR3 coding DNA: TGTGCTAGCTCACCAGGGAACTCTCACTACGAGCAGTACTTC. This gives the protein CASSPGNSHYEQYF.

This rearrangement joins TRBV11-2 to TRBJ2-7; 7 bases line up with TRBD1. The ends lost 5 bases at V and 3 bases at J; junction bases unmatched: 7. CDR3 length: 14 amino acids. The germline gives CDR1 SGHAT, CDR2 FQNNGV. CDR3: CASSAYSGGYEQYF. CDR3 sequence (DNA): TGTGCCAGCAGCGCATATTCAGGGGGCTACGAGCAGTACTTC.

This sequence joins TRBV29-1 and TRBJ2-3; D is tentatively TRBD1 or TRBD2 (5 bases each). This CDR3 region has 13 residues. Trimming pared 6 bases from V and 3 bases from J, leaving 13 bases between. CDR1 and CDR2 (germline): SQVTM, ANQGSEA. CDR3 DNA: TGCAGCGTCTCCGGGACCTTGACAGATACGCAGTATTTT. Protein: CSVSGTLTDTQYF.

The table lists this clonotype with a few counts. CDR3 sequence (DNA): TGCGCCAGCAGCTTGTCTCCAGGGCAGGTCGGCTACACCTTC. This encodes CASSLSPGQVGYTF. V is TRBV5-1 and J is TRBJ1-2; tentative D call: TRBD1 (5 bases). Trimming shortened V by 1 base and J by 8 bases, and 15 bases separated the two germline ends. Germline V gene lookup returns CDR1 SGHRS and CDR2 YFSETQ. This CDR3 comprises 14 residues.

This clonotype has just one count. The CDR3 loop reads CASSSSGSGADTQYF. The DNA for the CDR3 is TGTGCCAGCAGTTCTAGCGGGAGCGGGGCAGATACGCAGTATTTT. This chain connects TRBV28 to TRBJ2-3, with 10 bases fitting TRBD2. The CDR3 loop spans 15 amino acids. Trimming at V came to 4 bases and at J to 4 bases, leaving 5 bases not matched to a gene. Germline CDR1 reads MDHEN; CDR2 reads SYDVKM.

The V gene is TRBV12-3 or TRBV12-4, the J gene TRBJ2-7; TRBD1 agrees at 10 bases. The trim removed 4 bases at V and 4 bases at J, leaving 10 bases unmatched. The CDR3 has 16 amino acids. The CDR3 protein is CASSSRTGGEVYEQYF. In DNA form, the CDR3 reads TGTGCCAGCAGTTCCAGGACAGGGGGAGAGGTATACGAGCAGTACTTC.

This clonotype was observed a few times. The CDR3 DNA is TGTGCCAGCAGCGTAGAAACTAGCCCTCCGTTTAATACGCAGTATTTT. It encodes CASSVETSPPFNTQYF. V is TRBV9 and J is TRBJ2-3, with D tentatively TRBD2 (6 bases). V was shortened by 0 bases and J by 7 bases, with 18 bases between the two germline ends. The CDR3 totals 16 residues. From germline, CDR1 is SGDLS and CDR2 YYNGEE.

The chain uses TRBV7-2 and TRBJ2-5, with 9 positions matching TRBD2. The J call is in doubt because the DNA end fits TRBJ2-7 better. Per the germline V gene, CDR1 is SGHTA and CDR2 is FQGNSA. The CDR3 runs 16 residues. The CDR3 loop is CASSPDEAGGFYEQYF. The CDR3, as DNA: TGTGCCAGCAGCCCTGATGAAGCGGGAGGATTCTACGAGCAGTACTTC.

This clonotype showed up just a few times. This rearrangement joins TRBV7-2 to TRBJ2-5; 16 positions agree with TRBD2. CDR3 size: 20 residues. The V gene end was trimmed by 4 bases and the J gene end by 1 base; junction bases not matched to a gene: 12. Germline V gene sequence: CDR1 SGHTA, CDR2 FQGNSA. The CDR3 loop is CASSWGATGLAGGPQETQYF. The CDR3 DNA follows: TGTGCCAGCAGCTGGGGGGCAACGGGACTAGCGGGGGGGCCCCAAGAGACCCAGTACTTC.

This clonotype was observed a few times. The chain employs TRBV20-1 and TRBJ2-1; 9 bases align to TRBD2. The V and J ends lost 2 bases and 5 bases, in that order; junction bases with no gene match: 7. The CDR3 sequence is 15 residues long. Germline-derived CDR1 and CDR2 are DFQATT and SNEGSKA (reference sequence). In nucleotides, the CDR3 is TGCAGTGCTAGAAATCAGCGGGGGGAGGACAATGAGCAGTTCTTC. It yields the protein CSARNQRGEDNEQFF.

The chain has TRBV20-1 and TRBJ1-5, with D perhaps matching TRBD1 (5 bases). V was pared by 6 bases and J by 5 bases, with 23 bases between. The CDR3 sequence is 16 residues long. Germline assignment: CDR1 DFQATT and CDR2 SNEGSKA (reference sequence). The CDR3 reads CSAHLRPGRDHQPQHF. Here the CDR3 DNA reads TGCAGTGCCCACCTTCGGCCAGGTCGGGACCATCAGCCCCAGCATTTT.

This clonotype was recorded a few times. The chain uses TRBV14 and TRBJ1-2; D gene uncertain. Germline V gene sequence: CDR1 SGHDN, CDR2 FVKESK. This CDR3 region has 15 residues. Trimming removed 4 bases at V and 1 base at J, with 13 bases between. In nucleotides, the CDR3 is TGTGCCAGCAGCCCAACTGCGGAGGGTAACTATGGCTACACCTTC. Translating it yields CASSPTAEGNYGYTF. Complete variable domain (other parts from reference TRBV14 and TRBJ1-2): EAGVTQFPSHSVIEKGQTVTLRCDPISGHDNLYWYRRVMGKEIKFLLHFVKESKQDESGMPNNRFLAERTGGTYSTLKVQPAELEDSGVYFCASSPTAEGNYGYTFGSGTRLTVV.

This clonotype was picked up a small number of times. The CDR3 here is CASSLLGRGDTQYF. CDR3 coding DNA: TGCGCCAGCAGCTTGCTAGGGCGAGGAGATACGCAGTATTTT. The V and J genes are TRBV5-1 and TRBJ2-3; D gene ambiguous. CDR3 length: 14 amino acids. In germline, CDR1 is SGHRS, CDR2 YFSETQ. Trimming shortened V by 1 base and J by 5 bases, and 11 bases separated the two germline ends. The entire variable domain, with the rest obtained from reference TRBV5-1 and TRBJ2-3, is as follows: KAGVTQTPRYLIKTRGQQVTLSCSPISGHRSVSWYQQTPGQGLQFLFEYFSETQRNKGNFPGRFSGRQFSNSRSEMNVSTLELGDSALYLCASSLLGRGDTQYFGPGTRLTVL.

This clonotype was seen once. The chain combines TRBV5-1 with TRBJ2-6; the match to TRBD1 covers 7 bases. This CDR3 has 17 amino acids. Germline V lookup: CDR1 SGHRS, CDR2 YFSETQ. Trimming took 0 bases from V and 2 from J; bases not matched to a gene: 5. The CDR3 here is CASSLESTGAGANVLTF. The CDR3 DNA reads TGCGCCAGCAGCTTGGAATCTACAGGGGCTGGGGCCAACGTCCTGACTTTC.

The rearrangement joins TRBV6-5 to TRBJ2-1, with TRBD2 identical over 9 bases. Germline-derived CDR1 and CDR2 are MNHEY and SVGAGI. J was trimmed by 12 bases and V by 4 bases; bases with no gene match: 10. The CDR3 is 14 amino acids. The CDR3 spells CASSFLAGPGGQFF. The CDR3 DNA reads as TGTGCCAGCAGTTTTCTAGCGGGGCCTGGTGGGCAGTTCTTC.

The V gene is TRBV5-4, the J gene TRBJ2-5, with 7 nucleotides matching TRBD2. Germline CDR1 and CDR2: SGHNT and YYREEE (reference sequence). Trimming at V came to 3 bases and at J to 5 bases, leaving 10 bases not matched to a gene. CDR3 length equals 15 residues. In DNA form, the CDR3 reads TGTGCCAGCAGCTCAGACGGGGAGGGTCACGAGACCCAGTACTTC. Its protein is CASSSDGEGHETQYF.

V and J are TRBV27 and TRBJ1-5; D is ambiguous. V lost 2 bases, J lost 3 bases, and 11 bases lay in between. Germline V lookup: CDR1 MNHEY, CDR2 SMNVEV (reference sequence). The CDR3 runs 15 residues. The CDR3 coding sequence is TGTGCCAGCAGTTTAATAGGCCCCACCAATCAGCCCCAGCATTTT. Translated: CASSLIGPTNQPQHF.

V and J are TRBV12-3 or TRBV12-4 and TRBJ1-1; D call uncertain. The CDR3 contains 14 residues. V lost 6 bases and J 1 base, leaving 12 bases between the germline ends. The CDR3 protein is CASRRGVANTEAFF. CDR3 coding DNA: TGTGCCAGCAGGCGCGGGGTTGCGAACACTGAAGCTTTCTTT.

This clonotype was seen a handful of times. The chain links TRBV4-2 to TRBJ2-3, with D unresolved. Trimming stripped 5 bases from V and 6 bases from J, with 6 bases between. Germline CDR1 LGHNA, CDR2 YNFKEQ. The CDR3 is 11 residues long. CDR3 sequence (DNA): TGTGCCAGCAGCGACGGCGATACGCAGTATTTT. It is translated as CASSDGDTQYF.

The genes are TRBV3-1 and TRBJ1-1, with 9 nucleotides matching TRBD1. Losses at the gene ends were 0 bases for V and 2 bases for J; bases not matched to a gene: 10. Germline loops: CDR1 LGHDT, CDR2 YNNKEL (reference sequence). This CDR3 is built from 18 residues. The CDR3 DNA is TGTGCCAGCAGCCAAGAGACTAAAACGGGACAGGGTAACACTGAAGCTTTCTTT. Translated: CASSQETKTGQGNTEAFF.

This clonotype appeared a few times. This CDR3 is CASSVGGEPYEQYF. CDR3 coding DNA: TGTGCCAGCAGCGTAGGGGGGGAACCCTACGAGCAGTACTTC. This chain uses TRBV9 with TRBJ2-5; tentatively, D is TRBD2 (6 bases). The J call may be mistaken, given a closer DNA end match to TRBJ2-7. CDR1 and CDR2 from the germline V gene are SGDLS and YYNGEE. The CDR3 covers 14 residues.

The genes are TRBV7-3 and TRBJ2-1; TRBD2 agrees at 11 bases. CDR1 and CDR2 from the germline V gene are SGHTA and FQGTGA. The CDR3 runs 15 residues. With 4 bases clipped from V and 6 bases from J, the junction kept 5 bases outside the gene matches. The CDR3 DNA reads TGTGCCAGCAGCTCAACCGGGACTAGCGGCAATGAGCAGTTCTTC. It is translated as CASSSTGTSGNEQFF.

This clonotype was seen a handful of times. The rearrangement links TRBV7-2 to TRBJ2-5; D unclear. The J call is uncertain, as TRBJ2-7 better fits the DNA end. Germline lookup yields CDR1 SGHTA and CDR2 FQGNSA. This CDR3 comprises 14 residues. The CDR3 region is CASSSGRTTYEQYF. CDR3 nucleotide sequence: TGTGCCAGCAGCTCCGGGCGGACCACCTACGAGCAGTACTTC.